This T cell receptor (beta chain) was observed in a study of cytomegalovirus exposure and HLA in healthy donors. Whole-study context: Early release data held approximately 81 million unique TCRs from HLA-typed donors. Study conclusions and caveats: In a later analysis, a missense DCLRE1C variant was linked to TCR beta V- and J-gene trimming. In an earlier analysis, about 90% or about 30%: the productive usage of most TCR beta V segments. A later analysis reported that several of the most significant clusters appeared to be linked to common viral pathogens, among them Epstein-Barr virus.

As for this clone: The antigen remains unidentified.

Researchers ran the PCR with 60 Vbeta and 13 Jbeta primers. Sequencing used immunoSEQ multiplex PCR; TCRdb keeps in-frame clones, though not all of them. Of 100,000 to 150,000 clones listed, around 78% were seen once; the top ten hold 1.8%. The CDR3 extends over 13 amino acids. Looked up from germline, CDR1 is SNHLY and CDR2 is FYNNEI. With 10 bases clipped from V and 7 bases from J, the junction kept 9 bases outside the gene matches. This chain links TRBV2 with TRBJ1-5; 8 nucleotides match TRBD1. The sequence derives from a female donor in good health and CMV-seropositive. The material sequenced was PBMCs. CDR3 amino acids: CATRQGLRQPQHF. The CDR3 DNA sequence: TGTGCCACTAGACAGGGGCTGAGGCAGCCCCAGCATTTT.